What follows is one TCR beta chain and its context. Its cognate antigen has yet to be identified. The record has no base qualities; no much larger clone is one base away. TCRbeta CDR3 regions were amplified from genomic DNA by means of the immunoSEQ Assay, a bias-controlled multiplex PCR. The paper's processing steps were these. Nucleated cell counts per sample were estimated from amplification of reference gene primers within the assay. To quantify the absolute abundance of each unique TCRbeta CDR3 rearrangement, sequence reads were collapsed and filtered. For each sample, productive Simpson clonality was calculated as the square root of Simpson's diversity index over productive rearrangements. Here the immuneACCESS table is served through TCRdb, limited to in-frame sequences with V and J called. Missing clones are a known gap in these copies; in checked studies unresolved V genes cover under half, and the rest lacks a known reason. The V and J calls and clone size come from that table; D and trimming were worked out from the DNA. In this sample the table shows under 75,000 clones, over 70% of which occur a single time. The ten most abundant clones make up 15% to 20% of the sample.

A second Seattle source provided samples from volunteer blood donors who had recovered from COVID-19. The collaborating institutions used their own protocols to collect whole blood in K2EDTA tubes. Collaborator samples were shipped for TCRbeta analysis as frozen whole blood, isolated PBMCs, or DNA extracted from either sample type. This entry comes from a study of blood T cell repertoires in COVID-19 (TCRdb year 2020). Describing the broader study: Samples from collaborators originated in the United States, Italy and Spain and spanned both the acute and convalescent phases of COVID-19. Samples came from the ongoing ImmuneRACE study (first 160 participants) plus 1,254 subjects from 6 global collaborators. Where HLA class I and class II types were available, the types were taken from metadata supplied by the sample provider, not from assay-based typing. The repertoires were released in a freely available public database intended as a resource for research on the immune response to SARS-CoV-2. The material from the prospective study consisted of cDNA or gDNA derived from T cells, B-cell-depleted T cells, or PBMCs. The dataset comprised deeply sampled blood TCRbeta repertoires from subjects exposed to, actively infected with, or recovered from COVID-19. Sample metadata almost always included a de-identified subject ID, COVID-19 status, age in years and sex. Broader findings and caveats from the paper: Clinical and demographic metadata were provided uncurated, with the amount varying by source and participant.

The sequence was obtained from a man in his 70s who had recovered from COVID-19. Source material: peripheral blood.

The CDR3 amino acid sequence is: CASSFGQNTEAFF. In nucleotide form, the sequence is TGTGCCAGTAGTTTCGGACAGAACACTGAAGCTTTCTTT. This sequence uses TRBV19 and TRBJ1-1, with a tentative D gene TRBD1 over 5 matching bases. From a lookup of the germline V gene (reference sequence), CDR1 and CDR2 are LNHDA and SQIVND. Counted from cysteine to phenylalanine, this CDR3 has 13 amino acids. Here the CDR3 DNA is all that survives: 39 bases in frame from base 1. V gives up 5 bases and J gives up 1 base, and the segment between their germline ends measures 8 bases.